The source of this T cell receptor (beta chain) is a study of chemoradiotherapy in HPV16-positive cancers. The wider study: Candidate HPV-specific clones and shared TCR motifs came from a couple of HPV16-positive patients.

A note on this clone: The antigen is undetermined.

General observations from the study: Non-HPV-specific T cells did not expand in tumors during treatment, whereas candidate HPV-specific clones and E7-related motifs did.

Using immunoSEQ multiplex PCR, the repertoire was profiled, and TCRdb retains in-frame clones only, with some absent. Here the sample spans 25,000 to 35,000 clones, approximately 80% being singletons. This clonotype was obtained from a human donor with HPV-associated anogenital cancer. Specimen: blood, collected from a patient who underwent chemoradiotherapy.

CDR3 DNA sequence: TGTGCCAGCAGCTTAATAGGGAACACTGAAGCTTTCTTT. Its protein is CASSLIGNTEAFF. V usage is TRBV7-6 and J usage is TRBJ1-1; D is ambiguous. The germline CDR1 and CDR2 sequences are SGHVS and FNYEAQ. The germline V and J ends were trimmed by 2 bases and 1 base, with 5 bases remaining between them. The CDR3 contains 13 residues.